This T cell receptor (beta chain) appears in the sequencing data of a study of vaccination effects on CD4 cells after COVID-19. Looking at the study overall: Roughly 1.9 million PBMC were placed in each well, which was supplemented with 10 IU/ml IL-2 and around 10 ug/ml peptides.

The J segment lost 4 bases and the V segment lost 11 bases, leaving 6 bases of the junction unmatched. Germline V gene lookup returns CDR1 MNHEY and CDR2 SMNVEV (reference sequence). The CDR3 length is 13 residues. With respect to this clone: Its antigen is unidentified.

On approximately day 9 of culture, CD4+ T cells were separated out. People in the vaccine group had not been infected with SARS-CoV-2 before, and their nucleocapsid antibodies were negative. Here immunoSEQ multiplex PCR was the method, and the copy in TCRdb shows in-frame clones only, minus some. Of 70,000 or so clones in the sample, roughly three quarters are singletons; the top ten hold over 2%. Findings and limits, study-wide: Within healthy vaccinees, only 1 of 255 vaccine-induced clones displayed cross-reactivity with common cold coronaviruses. Convalescent patients were scarce, and early post-infection timepoints were absent.

The rearrangement uses TRBV27 and TRBJ1-5; 9 bases are a match to TRBD1. This TCR was sampled from a human donor who received a COVID-19 vaccine. Sequencing used CD4+ T cells from PBMCs cultured without peptide, obtained before COVID-19 vaccination. CDR3 DNA: TGTGCCGGTGGGGACAGGGCTAATCAGCCCCAGCATTTT. It codes for CAGGDRANQPQHF.